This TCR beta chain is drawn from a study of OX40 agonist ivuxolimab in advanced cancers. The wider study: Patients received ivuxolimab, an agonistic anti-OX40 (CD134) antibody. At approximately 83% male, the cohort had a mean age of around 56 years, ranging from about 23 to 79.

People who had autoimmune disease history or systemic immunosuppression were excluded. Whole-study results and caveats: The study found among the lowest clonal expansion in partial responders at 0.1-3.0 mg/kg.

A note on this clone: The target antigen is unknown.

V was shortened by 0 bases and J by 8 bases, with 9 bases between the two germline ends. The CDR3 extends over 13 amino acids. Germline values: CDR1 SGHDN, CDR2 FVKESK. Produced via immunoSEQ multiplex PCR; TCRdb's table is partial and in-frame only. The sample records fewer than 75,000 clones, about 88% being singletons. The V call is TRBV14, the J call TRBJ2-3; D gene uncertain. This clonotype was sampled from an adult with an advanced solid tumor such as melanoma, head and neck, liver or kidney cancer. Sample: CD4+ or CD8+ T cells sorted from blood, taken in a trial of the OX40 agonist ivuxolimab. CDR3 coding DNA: TGTGCCAGCAGCCAAGACAAGAGTGGTACGCAGTATTTT. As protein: CASSQDKSGTQYF.